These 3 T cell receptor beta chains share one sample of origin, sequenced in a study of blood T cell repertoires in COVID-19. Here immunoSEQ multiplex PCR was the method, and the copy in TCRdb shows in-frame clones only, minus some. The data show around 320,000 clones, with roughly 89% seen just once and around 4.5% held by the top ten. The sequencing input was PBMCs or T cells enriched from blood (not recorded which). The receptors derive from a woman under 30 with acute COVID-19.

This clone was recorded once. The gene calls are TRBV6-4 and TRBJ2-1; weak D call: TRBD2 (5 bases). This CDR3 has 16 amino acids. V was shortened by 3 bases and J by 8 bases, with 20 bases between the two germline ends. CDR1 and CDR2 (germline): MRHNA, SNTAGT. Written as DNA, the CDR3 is TGTGCCAGCAGTGATTCGGGAACGGCGGGCTTCGATGAGCAGTTCTTC. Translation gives CASSDSGTAGFDEQFF.

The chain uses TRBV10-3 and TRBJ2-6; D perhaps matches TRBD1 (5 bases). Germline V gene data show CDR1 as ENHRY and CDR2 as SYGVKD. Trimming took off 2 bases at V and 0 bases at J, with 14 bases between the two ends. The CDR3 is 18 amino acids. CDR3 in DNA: TGTGCCATCAGTGAGCGCCGACAGATCTCCTCTGGGGCCAACGTCCTGACTTTC. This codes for CAISERRQISSGANVLTF.

The CDR3 DNA reads as TGTGCCAGCAGTTACTCGGCTAGCGGGGGCACAGATACGCAGTATTTT. Amino acid sequence: CASSYSASGGTDTQYF. This chain uses TRBV6-5 with TRBJ2-3; 9 bases are shared with TRBD2. The germline gives CDR1 MNHEY, CDR2 SVGAGI. The CDR3 has 16 residues. Trimming cost V 0 bases and J 1 base; bases outside gene matches: 2.